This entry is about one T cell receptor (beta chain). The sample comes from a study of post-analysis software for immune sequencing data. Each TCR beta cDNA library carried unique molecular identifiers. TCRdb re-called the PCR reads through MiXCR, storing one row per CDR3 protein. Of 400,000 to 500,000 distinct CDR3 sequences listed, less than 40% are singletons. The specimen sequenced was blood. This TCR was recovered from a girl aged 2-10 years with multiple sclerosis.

The CDR3 reads CASSPGTSGSNEQYF. The CDR3 nucleotides read TGTGCCAGCAGCCCCGGGACTAGCGGGAGCAACGAGCAGTACTTC. V gene TRBV7-9 combines with J gene TRBJ2-4; TRBD2 matches at 14 bases. The end of the DNA aligns better with TRBJ2-7, so the J call may be wrong. Germline CDR1 reads SEHNR; CDR2 reads FQNEAQ (reference sequence). This CDR3 contains 15 residues.